The 26 T cell receptor beta chains given below trace back to one sample, sequenced in a study of human T cells and chemical hapten exposure. One entry per CDR3 protein, called by TCRdb with MiXCR from the RACE reads. The repertoire holds about 270,000 distinct CDR3 sequences, with almost 8% as singletons. The time point is: pre-sensitization, week 0. Treatment described: therapeutic diphenylcyclopropenone sensitization with weekly scalp DPC. The source was whole blood, collected in connection with sensitization to the hapten diphenylcyclopropenone (DPC). Receptors were obtained from a man younger than 30 with alopecia areata. Some clones in this sample may be carry-over from other donors' samples.

This clonotype was observed at least ten times. In DNA, the CDR3 is TGTGCCAGCAGGGACAGGGACACTGAAGCTTTCTTT. Translating it yields CASRDRDTEAFF. The chain carries TRBV28 and TRBJ1-1; 8 bases fit TRBD1. The CDR3 has 12 amino acids. Germline-derived CDR1 and CDR2 are MDHEN and SYDVKM. The J segment lost 3 bases and the V segment lost 6 bases, leaving 0 bases of the junction unmatched.

Ten or more counts support this clonotype. The J gene is TRBJ2-6, the V gene TRBV27, with D uncertain. Germline CDR1 and CDR2: MNHEY and SMNVEV (reference sequence). There are 13 residues in the CDR3. V was cut by 6 bases and J by 0 bases, with 3 bases left in between. The CDR3: CASSDSGANVLTF. For the CDR3, the DNA is TGTGCCAGCAGCGACTCTGGGGCCAACGTCCTGACTTTC.

This clonotype was counted many times. The chain employs TRBV28 and TRBJ2-5; 7 bases are shared with TRBD1. CDR1 and CDR2 (germline): MDHEN, SYDVKM. V shed 7 bases, J shed 2 bases, and the junction held 16 bases outside the gene matches. CDR3 length equals 17 residues. The CDR3 here is CASKNTGTVFRQETQYF. The CDR3 nucleotides read TGTGCCAGCAAAAATACCGGGACAGTTTTTAGACAAGAGACCCAGTACTTC.

The CDR3 is CASSGLINQPQHF. The CDR3 DNA sequence: TGTGCCAGCAGCGGACTAATCAATCAGCCCCAGCATTTT. This chain joins TRBV5-6 and TRBJ1-5, with D uncertain. V was clipped by 4 bases and J by 3 bases, with 8 bases between them. The CDR3 consists of 13 residues. Germline CDR1 is SGHDT and CDR2 is YYEEEE.

In its sample, this clonotype was seen many times. This rearrangement joins TRBV11-2 to TRBJ1-1; D remains ambiguous. The CDR3 contains 17 residues. Germline CDR1 and CDR2: SGHAT and FQNNGV. V dropped 3 bases and J dropped 0 bases, with 17 bases sitting between them. CDR3 sequence: CASSLGKGIAMNTEAFF. CDR3 nucleotide sequence: TGTGCCAGCAGCTTGGGAAAAGGGATCGCCATGAACACTGAAGCTTTCTTT.

The rearrangement links TRBV5-1 to TRBJ2-5; the match to TRBD2 covers 9 bases. V was clipped by 1 base and J by 5 bases; unmatched bases: 9. The CDR3 loop spans 16 amino acids. Germline V gives CDR1 SGHRS, CDR2 YFSETQ. The CDR3 protein is CASSLSAGGPSETQYF. CDR3 in DNA: TGCGCCAGCAGCTTGTCGGCGGGGGGGCCGTCGGAGACCCAGTACTTC.

In this sample, this clonotype turned up many times. The CDR3 here is CASSFREIYHGYTF. DNA for the CDR3: TGTGCCAGCAGCTTCAGGGAAATTTATCATGGCTACACCTTC. The chain recombines TRBV7-9 with TRBJ1-2; D is possibly TRBD1 (5 bases). The CDR3 has 14 residues. Germline values: CDR1 SEHNR, CDR2 FQNEAQ (reference sequence). The germline V and J ends were trimmed by 3 bases and 6 bases, with 14 bases remaining between them.

The chain combines TRBV10-3 with TRBJ1-1; no clear D gene. Trimming removed 1 base at V and 7 bases at J, with 7 bases between. Germline V gene data show CDR1 as ENHRY and CDR2 as SYGVKD. CDR3 length equals 12 residues. The CDR3 loop reads CAISEFDGEAFF. The CDR3 DNA sequence: TGTGCCATCAGTGAGTTCGACGGTGAAGCTTTCTTT.

V gene TRBV4-1 combines with J gene TRBJ1-2; tentatively, D is TRBD1 (5 bases). CDR1 and CDR2 from the germline V gene are MGHRA and YSYEKL. The CDR3 covers 14 residues. The germline V and J ends were trimmed by 4 bases and 7 bases, with 16 bases remaining between them. The CDR3 sequence is CASSPSGGILGYTF. CDR3 sequence (DNA): TGCGCCAGCAGCCCGTCCGGGGGTATCCTTGGCTACACCTTC.

The J gene is TRBJ2-5, the V gene TRBV5-1; 8 positions match TRBD2. Losses at the gene ends were 4 bases for V and 4 bases for J; bases not matched to a gene: 6. CDR3 length equals 14 residues. Germline CDR1 SGHRS, CDR2 YFSETQ. The CDR3 loop reads CASSPGLVLETQYF. The CDR3 region has the DNA TGCGCCAGCAGCCCGGGACTAGTGCTAGAGACCCAGTACTTC. Filled out from reference TRBV5-1 and TRBJ2-5, the complete variable domain reads KAGVTQTPRYLIKTRGQQVTLSCSPISGHRSVSWYQQTPGQGLQFLFEYFSETQRNKGNFPGRFSGRQFSNSRSEMNVSTLELGDSALYLCASSPGLVLETQYFGPGTRLLVL.

The V gene is TRBV7-8, the J gene TRBJ2-1; D gene uncertain. In germline, CDR1 is SGHVS, CDR2 FQNEAQ. Trimming cost V 6 bases and J 8 bases, with 17 bases left between them. The CDR3 runs to 14 residues. For the CDR3, the DNA is TGTGCCAGCAGGCCGGCGTCCCTTTGGGATGAGCAGTTCTTC. Its translation: CASRPASLWDEQFF.

This clonotype occurred many times. The gene calls are TRBV4-1 and TRBJ2-2; TRBD2 might be the D (5 bases). Germline V gives CDR1 MGHRA, CDR2 YSYEKL. The CDR3 has 14 residues. Deletions cut 4 bases from V and 1 base from J, with 7 bases between. The CDR3 sequence: CASSPRENTGELFF. Written as DNA, the CDR3 is TGCGCCAGCAGCCCCCGGGAGAACACCGGGGAGCTGTTTTTT.

The rearrangement joins TRBV11-1 to TRBJ2-2; D might be TRBD1 (6 bases). The germline V gene has CDR1 SGHAT and CDR2 FQDESV (reference sequence). The CDR3 runs to 15 residues. Deletions cut 2 bases from V and 2 bases from J, with 9 bases between. As DNA, the CDR3 is TGTGCCAGCAGCTTACCAGGGGTTAACACCGGGGAGCTGTTTTTT. It codes for CASSLPGVNTGELFF.

This chain links TRBV27 with TRBJ2-2; possibly TRBD1 for D (6 bases). V was clipped by 6 bases and J by 6 bases, with 17 bases between them. Germline V gives CDR1 MNHEY, CDR2 SMNVEV (reference sequence). The CDR3 contains 15 residues. The CDR3 sequence: CASRRAQGIAGELFF. The CDR3 DNA follows: TGTGCCAGCAGACGGGCACAGGGCATAGCCGGGGAGCTGTTTTTT.

The CDR3 DNA follows: TGCGCCAGCAGTGCAGCGGGGGAGTACAATGAGCAGTTCTTC. This encodes CASSAAGEYNEQFF. The rearrangement joins TRBV5-1 to TRBJ2-1; TRBD2 agrees at 8 bases. The CDR3 extends over 14 amino acids. The germline V gene has CDR1 SGHRS and CDR2 YFSETQ. Trimming took 5 bases from V and 4 from J; bases not matched to a gene: 5. The full variable domain, its missing parts supplied by reference TRBV5-1 and TRBJ2-1, is KAGVTQTPRYLIKTRGQQVTLSCSPISGHRSVSWYQQTPGQGLQFLFEYFSETQRNKGNFPGRFSGRQFSNSRSEMNVSTLELGDSALYLCASSAAGEYNEQFFGPGTRLTVL.

On this clonotype itself: A much larger clonotype is one base distant, so this may be a read error. The chain employs TRBV12-3 or TRBV12-4 and TRBJ1-5; no reliable D call. The CDR3 is 14 amino acids. The DNA of the CDR3 is TGTGCCAGCAGTTTATGGGAGGGCAATCAGCTCCAGCATTTT. Translated, it gives CASSLWEGNQLQHF.

This clonotype was found a few times. V usage is TRBV27 and J usage is TRBJ2-1; 10 bases map to TRBD2. The CDR3 length is 16 residues. Germline CDR1 reads MNHEY; CDR2 reads SMNVEV (reference sequence). Trimming took 4 bases from V and 9 from J; bases not matched to a gene: 12. The CDR3 nucleotides are TGTGCCAGCAGTTCCCCCCAAGCGGGGGGGCTTCCTGAGCAGTTCTTC. This translates into CASSSPQAGGLPEQFF.

This chain links TRBV5-5 with TRBJ1-2, with TRBD1 matching over 9 bases. Germline CDR1 and CDR2: SGHKS and YYEKEE (reference sequence). J lost 4 bases, V lost 2 bases, and 6 bases had no gene match. CDR3 length: 15 amino acids. CDR3: CASSFWTGVSYGYTF. CDR3 coding DNA: TGTGCCAGCAGCTTCTGGACAGGGGTGAGCTATGGCTACACCTTC.

This chain's CDR3 is CASSQEAGAHQPQHF. CDR3 nucleotide sequence: TGCGCCAGCAGCCAAGAGGCAGGGGCCCATCAGCCCCAGCATTTT. The rearrangement uses TRBV4-3 and TRBJ1-5; the D gene is possibly TRBD1 (6 bases). Looked up from germline, CDR1 is LGHNA and CDR2 is YSLEER. V dropped 0 bases and J dropped 5 bases, with 11 bases sitting between them. The CDR3 totals 15 residues.

A few counts support this clonotype. V and J are TRBV7-9 and TRBJ2-3; 7 bases line up with TRBD2. Germline CDR1 SEHNR, CDR2 FQNEAQ (reference sequence). V was pared by 2 bases and J by 0 bases, with 5 bases of the junction left unmatched. The CDR3 runs 16 residues. In DNA form, the CDR3 reads TGTGCCAGCAGCTTACGGACTAGTGGGAGCACAGATACGCAGTATTTT. This sequence encodes CASSLRTSGSTDTQYF. Looking up the rest from reference TRBV7-9 and TRBJ2-3 gives the full variable domain: DTGVSQNPRHKITKRGQNVTFRCDPISEHNRLYWYRQTLGQGPEFLTYFQNEAQLEKSRLLSDRFSAERPKGSFSTLEIQRTEQGDSAMYLCASSLRTSGSTDTQYFGPGTRLTVL.

The chain employs TRBV6-5 and TRBJ1-2; D remains ambiguous. With 7 bases removed from V and 4 bases from J, the gap between germline ends came to 13 bases. Germline CDR1 and CDR2: MNHEY and SVGAGI. The CDR3 is 13 amino acids. The CDR3 is CASMNGLSYGYTF. CDR3 in DNA: TGTGCCAGCATGAACGGTCTTTCCTATGGCTACACCTTC.

This clonotype appeared many times. This chain connects TRBV20-1 to TRBJ2-5; 10 bases are shared with TRBD2. Germline V lookup: CDR1 DFQATT, CDR2 SNEGSKA (reference sequence). The CDR3 is made up of 16 amino acids. Trimming removed 5 bases from V and 4 bases from J; junction bases left unmatched: 13. Written as DNA, the CDR3 is TGCAGTGCTCAAGTTTTGGGGACTAGCGAGGTAGAGACCCAGTACTTC. Translation: CSAQVLGTSEVETQYF.

This clonotype was detected a few times. The rearrangement links TRBV6-6 to TRBJ2-6, with 7 bases lining up with TRBD1. Germline CDR1 and CDR2: MNHNY and SVGAGI (reference sequence). The CDR3 is 14 residues long. V dropped 7 bases and J dropped 2; count of bases not matched to a gene: 2. CDR3 in amino acids: CASTQGAGANVLTF. The CDR3 DNA sequence: TGTGCCAGCACCCAGGGGGCTGGGGCCAACGTCCTGACTTTC.

This clonotype came up many times. The V and J genes are TRBV4-3 and TRBJ1-5; the D gene is possibly TRBD1 (5 bases). Germline CDR1 is LGHNA and CDR2 is YSLEER. Trimming removed 0 bases at V and 7 bases at J, with 7 bases between. The CDR3 totals 13 residues. DNA for the CDR3: TGCGCCAGCAGCCAAGAACGGGGGCAGCCCCAGCATTTT. Protein: CASSQERGQPQHF.

The V and J genes are TRBV7-2 and TRBJ1-5, with TRBD1 matching over 8 bases. The CDR3 is made up of 14 amino acids. With 5 bases clipped from V and 6 bases from J, the junction kept 6 bases outside the gene matches. Looked up from germline, CDR1 is SGHTA and CDR2 is FQGNSA. Here the CDR3 DNA reads TGTGCCAGCAGCCGAACAGGGGGGGTTCAGCCCCAGCATTTT. Its translation is CASSRTGGVQPQHF.

This clonotype was recorded a few times. This chain links TRBV12-3 or TRBV12-4 with TRBJ1-1; the match to TRBD1 covers 7 bases. V lost 0 bases to trimming and J lost 0 bases; unmatched junction nucleotides: 13. This CDR3 is built from 19 residues. The CDR3 protein is CASSLAFLQGWAMNTEAFF. CDR3 in DNA: TGTGCCAGCAGTTTAGCCTTTTTACAGGGGTGGGCAATGAACACTGAAGCTTTCTTT.